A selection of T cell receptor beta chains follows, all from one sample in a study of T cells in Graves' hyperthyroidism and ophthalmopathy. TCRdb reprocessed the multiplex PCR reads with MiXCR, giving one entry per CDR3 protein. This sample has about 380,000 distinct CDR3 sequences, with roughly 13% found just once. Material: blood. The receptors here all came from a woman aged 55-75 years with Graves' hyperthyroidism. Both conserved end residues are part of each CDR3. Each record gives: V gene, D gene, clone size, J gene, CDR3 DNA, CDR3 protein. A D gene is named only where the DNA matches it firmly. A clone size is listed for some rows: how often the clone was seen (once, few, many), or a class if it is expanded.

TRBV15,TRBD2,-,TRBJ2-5,TGTGCCACCAGCCCCGGGTGGACTAGCGGGAGGGAGACCCAGTACTTC,CATSPGWTSGRETQYF
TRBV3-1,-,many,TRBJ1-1,TGTGCCAGCAGCCGCGAGGGCGAGGCTTTCTTT,CASSREGEAFF
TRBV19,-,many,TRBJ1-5,TGTGCCACCAAACGCGCAGGGACCCCCAATCAGCCCCAGCATTTT,CATKRAGTPNQPQHF
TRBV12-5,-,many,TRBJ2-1,TGTGCTAGTGGTTTGGTACTAAGCGGAGAGTACTACAATGAGCAGTTCTTC,CASGLVLSGEYYNEQFF
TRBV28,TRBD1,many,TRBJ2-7,TGTGCCAGCAGTTTTATCGGACAGGCTACCCACGAGCAGTACTTC,CASSFIGQATHEQYF
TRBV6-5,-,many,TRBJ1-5,TGTGCCAGCAGACTAACTTGGGGACAACATAGCAATCAGCCCCAGCATTTT,CASRLTWGQHSNQPQHF
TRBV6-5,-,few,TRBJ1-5,TGTGCCAGCAGTTACTTAGGGGACATTAGCAATCAGCCCCAGCATTTT,CASSYLGDISNQPQHF
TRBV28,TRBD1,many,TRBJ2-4,TGTGCCTCCTCGACAGGGGGCTTTAAGGGCATTCAGTACTTC,CASSTGGFKGIQYF
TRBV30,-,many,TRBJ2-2,TGTGCCTGGAAACCGGGACGGCTCTTGTGGGCCGGGGAGCTGTTTTTT,CAWKPGRLLWAGELFF
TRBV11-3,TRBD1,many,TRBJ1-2,TGTGCCAGCAGCCTAGACCGGGACAGGGGTGGCGGCTACACCTTC,CASSLDRDRGGGYTF
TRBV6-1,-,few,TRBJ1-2,TGTGCCAGCAGTGAATGGACGGCAGCTAACTATGGCTACACCTTC,CASSEWTAANYGYTF
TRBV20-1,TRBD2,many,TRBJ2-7,TGCAGTGCTAGTCTGGGAGGGTCCTACGAGCAGTACTTC,CSASLGGSYEQYF
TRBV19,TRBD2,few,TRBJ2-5,TGTGCCAGTAGTGGAACTAGCGGTTTCCAAGAGACCCAGTACTTC,CASSGTSGFQETQYF
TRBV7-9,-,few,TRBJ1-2,TGTGCCAGCAGCTTCTCGACAGAGACCTCCTGTGGCTACACCTTC,CASSFSTETSCGYTF
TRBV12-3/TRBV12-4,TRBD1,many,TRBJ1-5,TGTGCCAGCAGTGACAGGGGGCCTCAGCCCCAGCATTTT,CASSDRGPQPQHF
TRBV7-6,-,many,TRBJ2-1,TGTGCCAGCAGCTTAGTTACGCCAGGGATTGATGAGCAGTTCTTC,CASSLVTPGIDEQFF
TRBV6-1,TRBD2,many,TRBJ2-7,TGTGCCAGCAGGCCTAGCGGGAGCTTCTCCTACGAGCAGTACTTC,CASRPSGSFSYEQYF
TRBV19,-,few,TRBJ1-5,TGTGCCAGTAGGTTTGGTGCAGCTAATCAGCCCCAGCATTTT,CASRFGAANQPQHF
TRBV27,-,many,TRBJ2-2,TGTGCCAGCAGTTTAGTGGTATCCGGGGAGCTGTTTTTT,CASSLVVSGELFF
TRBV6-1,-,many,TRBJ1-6,TGTGCCAGCACCCCCCCGGGACTGGGAGGGCCCCTCCACTTT,CASTPPGLGGPLHF
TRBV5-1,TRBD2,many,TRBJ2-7,TGCGCCAGCAGCTTGGACCTAGCGGGAGGACCCTACGAGCAGTACTTC,CASSLDLAGGPYEQYF
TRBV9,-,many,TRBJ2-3,TGTGCCAGCAGCCCATCTTTGGCTAGGACAGATACGCAGTATTTT,CASSPSLARTDTQYF
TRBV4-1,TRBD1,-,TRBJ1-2,TGCGCCAGCAGCCCGTCCCCCATCACAGGGGGCGACTATGGCTACACCTTC,CASSPSPITGGDYGYTF
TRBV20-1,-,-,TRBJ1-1,TGCAGTGCTCAGACACCCCACCGGGGGGGGACTGAAGCTTTCTTT,CSAQTPHRGGTEAFF
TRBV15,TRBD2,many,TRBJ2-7,TGTGCCACCAGCAGTCCCGGGACTAGCGGGAGCTACGAGCAGTACTTC,CATSSPGTSGSYEQYF
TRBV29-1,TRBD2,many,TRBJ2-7,TGCAGCGTTGAGGTTAGCGGGACCTCCTACGAGCAGTACTTC,CSVEVSGTSYEQYF
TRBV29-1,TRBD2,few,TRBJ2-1,TGCAGCGTTGAACTGACGGGACTAGCGGGAGTAACCTACAATGAGCAGTTCTTC,CSVELTGLAGVTYNEQFF
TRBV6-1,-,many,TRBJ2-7,TGTGCCAGCAGTGAAGCCGGGAAGTTTATCCGGCGGGGCTACGAGCAGTACTTC,CASSEAGKFIRRGYEQYF
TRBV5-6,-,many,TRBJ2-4,TGTGCCAGCAGCTTGACAGGCACCTTTGAGGCCAAAAACATTCAGTACTTC,CASSLTGTFEAKNIQYF
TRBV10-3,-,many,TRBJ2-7,TGTGCCATCAGCCTTACCCCCGACAGCTACGAGCAGTACTTC,CAISLTPDSYEQYF
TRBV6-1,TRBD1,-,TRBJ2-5,TGTGCCAGCAGTGGGGATCGACAGGGGGCTTACCAAGAGACCCAGTACTTC,CASSGDRQGAYQETQYF
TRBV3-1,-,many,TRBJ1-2,TGTGCCAGCGGCACATATGGGGGGTCCGGCTACACCTTC,CASGTYGGSGYTF
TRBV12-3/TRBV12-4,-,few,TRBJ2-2,TGTGCCAGCAGTTTCATGGACACCGGGGAGCTGTTTTTT,CASSFMDTGELFF
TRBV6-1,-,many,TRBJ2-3,TGTGCCAGCTCCGTAGGGGGGGCTAGCACAGATACGCAGTATTTT,CASSVGGASTDTQYF
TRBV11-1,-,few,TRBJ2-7,TGTGCCAGCAGCTTAGCGCTAGCTGCCGAGCAGTACTTC,CASSLALAAEQYF
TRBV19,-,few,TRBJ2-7,TGTGCCAGTACCCCCGCCCAGGGCGCCTACGAGCAGTACTTC,CASTPAQGAYEQYF
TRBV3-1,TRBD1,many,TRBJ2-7,TGTGCCAGCAGCCCCCAAGGGACAGGGCGACACGAGCAGTACTTC,CASSPQGTGRHEQYF
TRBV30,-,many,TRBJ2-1,TGTGCCTGGAACGGCCCCTTAGGAGGAGAGGAGCAGTTCTTC,CAWNGPLGGEEQFF
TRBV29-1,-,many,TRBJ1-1,TGCAGCGTTAAGGGTCGCACTGAAGCTTTCTTT,CSVKGRTEAFF
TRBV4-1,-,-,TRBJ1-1,TGCGCCAGCAGCCAGGAGGACAGAGCGGGGGGCACTGAAGCTTTCTTT,CASSQEDRAGGTEAFF
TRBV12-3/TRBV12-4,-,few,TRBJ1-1,TGTGCCAGCAAAAGGGATCCCCTGAACACTGAAGCTTTCTTT,CASKRDPLNTEAFF
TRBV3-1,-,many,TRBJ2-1,TGTGCCAGCAGCCACCCCGGAGCCGAAGGGGATAATGAGCAGTTCTTC,CASSHPGAEGDNEQFF
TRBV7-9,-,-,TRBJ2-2,TGTGCCAGCACCGGACTCGCGAACACCGGGGAGCTGTTTTTT,CASTGLANTGELFF
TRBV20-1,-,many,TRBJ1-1,TGCAGTGCTAGTAAACAGGACACTGAAGCTTTCTTT,CSASKQDTEAFF
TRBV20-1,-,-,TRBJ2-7,TGCAGTGCTAGGGGAGAGACAGGCGGCTACGAGCAGTACTTC,CSARGETGGYEQYF
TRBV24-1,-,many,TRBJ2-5,TGTGCCACCAGTGATTTAACAGAAGAGACCCAGTACTTC,CATSDLTEETQYF
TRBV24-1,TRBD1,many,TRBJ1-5,TGTGCCACCAGTGAATCTGGACAGGGATACAATCAGCCCCAGCATTTT,CATSESGQGYNQPQHF
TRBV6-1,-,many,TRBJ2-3,TGTGCCAGCAGTGAAGTCGGGGGTTGGACAGATACGCAGTATTTT,CASSEVGGWTDTQYF
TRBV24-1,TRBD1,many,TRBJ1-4,TGTGCCCCTCCGACAGGGGAGGAAAAACTGTTTTTT,CAPPTGEEKLFF
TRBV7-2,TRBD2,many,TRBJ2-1,TGTGCCAGCAGCTTAGAGGGAGGGCCCAGCAATGAGCAGTTCTTC,CASSLEGGPSNEQFF
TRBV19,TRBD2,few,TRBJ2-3,TGTGCCAGTAGAAGTAGCGGGAGAGATACGCAGTATTTT,CASRSSGRDTQYF
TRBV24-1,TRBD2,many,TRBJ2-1,TGTGCCACCAGTGGCTCACTAGCGGGAGTTAGCAGTGAGCAGTTCTTC,CATSGSLAGVSSEQFF
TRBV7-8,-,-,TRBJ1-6,TGTGCCAGCAGCTTAGCGACAGGTGAATCACCCCTCCACTTT,CASSLATGESPLHF
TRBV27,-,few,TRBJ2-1,TGTGCCAGCAGAGGGAGGGGGAGTCCTCACAATGAGCAGTTCTTC,CASRGRGSPHNEQFF